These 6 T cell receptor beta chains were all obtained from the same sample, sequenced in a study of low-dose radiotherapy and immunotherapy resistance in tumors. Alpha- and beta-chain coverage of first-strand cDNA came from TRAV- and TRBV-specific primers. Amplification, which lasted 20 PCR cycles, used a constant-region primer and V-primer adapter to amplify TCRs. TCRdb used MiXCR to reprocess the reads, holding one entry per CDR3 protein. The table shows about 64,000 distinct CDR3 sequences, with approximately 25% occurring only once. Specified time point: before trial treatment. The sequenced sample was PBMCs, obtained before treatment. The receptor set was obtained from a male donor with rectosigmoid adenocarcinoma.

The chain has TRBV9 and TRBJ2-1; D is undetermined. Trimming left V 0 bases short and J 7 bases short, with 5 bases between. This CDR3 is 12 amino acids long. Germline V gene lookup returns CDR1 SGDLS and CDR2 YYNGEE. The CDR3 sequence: CASSVGRNEQFF. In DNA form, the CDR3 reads TGTGCCAGCAGCGTAGGCCGGAATGAGCAGTTCTTC. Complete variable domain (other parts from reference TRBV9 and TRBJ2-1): DSGVTQTPKHLITATGQRVTLRCSPRSGDLSVYWYQQSLDQGLQFLIQYYNGEERAKGNILERFSAQQFPDLHSELNLSSLELGDSALYFCASSVGRNEQFFGPGTRLTVL.

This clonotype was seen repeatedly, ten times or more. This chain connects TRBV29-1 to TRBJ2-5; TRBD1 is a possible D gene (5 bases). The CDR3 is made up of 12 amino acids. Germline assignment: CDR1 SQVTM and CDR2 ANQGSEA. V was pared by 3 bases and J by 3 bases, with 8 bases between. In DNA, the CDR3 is TGCAGCGTTGACCTCAGGGAAGAGACCCAGTACTTC. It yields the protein CSVDLREETQYF.

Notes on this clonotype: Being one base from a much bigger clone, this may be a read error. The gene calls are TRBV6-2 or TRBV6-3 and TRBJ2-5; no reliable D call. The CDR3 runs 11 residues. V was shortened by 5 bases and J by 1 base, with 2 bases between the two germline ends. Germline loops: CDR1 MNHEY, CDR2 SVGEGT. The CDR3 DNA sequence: TGTGCCAGCAGTAGCCAAGAGACCCAGTACTTC. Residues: CASSSQETQYF.

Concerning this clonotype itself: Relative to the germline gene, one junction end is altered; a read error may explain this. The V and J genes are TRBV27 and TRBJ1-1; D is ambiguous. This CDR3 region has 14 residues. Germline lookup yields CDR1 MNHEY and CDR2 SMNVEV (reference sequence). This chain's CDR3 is CDSSLHRQNTEAFF. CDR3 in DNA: TGTGACAGCAGTTTGCACAGACAGAACACTGAAGCTTTCTTT.

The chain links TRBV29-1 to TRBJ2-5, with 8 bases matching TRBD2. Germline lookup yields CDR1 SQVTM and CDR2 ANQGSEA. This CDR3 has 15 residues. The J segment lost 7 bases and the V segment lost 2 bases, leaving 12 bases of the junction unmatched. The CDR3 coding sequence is TGCAGCGTTGAACGGAAGCGGGAGACTCTAGGGACCCAGTACTTC. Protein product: CSVERKRETLGTQYF.

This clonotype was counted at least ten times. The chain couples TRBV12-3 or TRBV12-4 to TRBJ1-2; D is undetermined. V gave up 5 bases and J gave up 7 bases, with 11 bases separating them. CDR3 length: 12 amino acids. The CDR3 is CASSDSWTGYTF. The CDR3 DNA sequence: TGTGCCAGCAGTGATTCCTGGACTGGCTACACCTTC.